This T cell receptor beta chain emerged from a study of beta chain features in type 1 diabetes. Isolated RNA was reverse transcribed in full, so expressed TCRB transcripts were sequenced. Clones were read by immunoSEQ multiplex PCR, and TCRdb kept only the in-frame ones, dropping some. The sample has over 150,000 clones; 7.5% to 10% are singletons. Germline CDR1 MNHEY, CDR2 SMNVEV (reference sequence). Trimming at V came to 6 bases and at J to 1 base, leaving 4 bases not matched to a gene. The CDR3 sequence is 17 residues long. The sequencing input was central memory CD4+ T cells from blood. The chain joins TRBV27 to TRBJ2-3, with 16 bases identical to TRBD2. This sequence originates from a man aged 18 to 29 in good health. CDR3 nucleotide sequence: TGTGCCAGCAGACGGGGACTAGCGGGAGGGGGCACAGATACGCAGTATTTT. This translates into CASRRGLAGGGTDTQYF.